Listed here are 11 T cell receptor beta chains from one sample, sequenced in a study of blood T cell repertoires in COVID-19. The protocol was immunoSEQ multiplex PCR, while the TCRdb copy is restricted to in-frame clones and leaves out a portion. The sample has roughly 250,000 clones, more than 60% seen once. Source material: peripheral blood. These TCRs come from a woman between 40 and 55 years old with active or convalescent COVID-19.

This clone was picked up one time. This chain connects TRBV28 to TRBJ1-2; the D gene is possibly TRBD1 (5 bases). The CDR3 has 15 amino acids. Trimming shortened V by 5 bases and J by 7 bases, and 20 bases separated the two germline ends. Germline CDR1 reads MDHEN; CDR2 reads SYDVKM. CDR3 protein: CASSPAGPRRGGYTF. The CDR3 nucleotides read TGTGCCAGCAGTCCTGCGGGACCCAGAAGAGGTGGCTACACCTTC.

The CDR3 spells CASSQGQGANNEQFF. CDR3 DNA: TGCGCCAGCAGCCAAGGACAGGGGGCAAACAATGAGCAGTTCTTC. The chain has TRBV4-1 and TRBJ2-1; 10 nucleotides line up with TRBD1. Germline V gives CDR1 MGHRA, CDR2 YSYEKL. V was clipped by 1 base and J by 5 bases; unmatched bases: 2. The CDR3 runs to 15 residues.

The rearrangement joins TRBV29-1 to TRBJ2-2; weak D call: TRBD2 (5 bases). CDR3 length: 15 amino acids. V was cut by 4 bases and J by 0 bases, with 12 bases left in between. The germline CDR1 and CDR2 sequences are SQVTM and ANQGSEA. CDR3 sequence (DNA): TGCAGCGTTGTCGAGGGAGTATCGAACACCGGGGAGCTGTTTTTT. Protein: CSVVEGVSNTGELFF.

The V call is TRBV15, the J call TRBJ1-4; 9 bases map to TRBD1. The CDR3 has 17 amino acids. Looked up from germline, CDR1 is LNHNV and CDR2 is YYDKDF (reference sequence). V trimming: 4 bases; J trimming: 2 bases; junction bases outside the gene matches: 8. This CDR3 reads CATSTGQGTGTNEKLFF. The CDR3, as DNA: TGTGCCACCAGCACTGGACAGGGGACGGGGACTAATGAAAAACTGTTTTTT.

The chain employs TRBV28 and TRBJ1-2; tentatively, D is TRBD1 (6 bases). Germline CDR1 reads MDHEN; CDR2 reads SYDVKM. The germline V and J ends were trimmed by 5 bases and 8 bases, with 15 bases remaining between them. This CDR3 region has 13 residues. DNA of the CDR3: TGTGCCAGCAGTGCCCCACAGGGATGGGGCTACACCTTC. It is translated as CASSAPQGWGYTF.

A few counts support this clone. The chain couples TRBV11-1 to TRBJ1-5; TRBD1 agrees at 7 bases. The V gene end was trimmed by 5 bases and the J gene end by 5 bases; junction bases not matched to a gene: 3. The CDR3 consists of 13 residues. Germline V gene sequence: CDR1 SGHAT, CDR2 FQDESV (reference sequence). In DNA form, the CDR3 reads TGTGCCAGCAGCGTTCAGGGGGATCAGCCCCAGCATTTT. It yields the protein CASSVQGDQPQHF.

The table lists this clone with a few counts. CDR3 nucleotide sequence: TGTGCCAGCAGTCCCGGACAGACAACTAATGAAAAACTGTTTTTT. This translates into CASSPGQTTNEKLFF. The chain combines TRBV27 with TRBJ1-4; weak D call: TRBD1 (6 bases). Germline-derived CDR1 and CDR2 are MNHEY and SMNVEV (reference sequence). V lost 5 bases and J lost 0, with 10 bases in between. The CDR3 consists of 15 residues.

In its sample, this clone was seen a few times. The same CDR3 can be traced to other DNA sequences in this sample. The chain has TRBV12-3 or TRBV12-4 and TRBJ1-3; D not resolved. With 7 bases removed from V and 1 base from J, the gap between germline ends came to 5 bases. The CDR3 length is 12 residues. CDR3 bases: TGTGCCAGCACCTTGTCTGGAAACACCATATATTTT. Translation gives CASTLSGNTIYF.

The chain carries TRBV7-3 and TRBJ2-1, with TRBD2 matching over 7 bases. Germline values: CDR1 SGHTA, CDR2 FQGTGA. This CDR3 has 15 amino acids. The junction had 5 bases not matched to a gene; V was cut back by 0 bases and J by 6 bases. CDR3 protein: CASSLTGASGNEQFF. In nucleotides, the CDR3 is TGTGCCAGCAGCTTAACGGGCGCTAGCGGCAATGAGCAGTTCTTC. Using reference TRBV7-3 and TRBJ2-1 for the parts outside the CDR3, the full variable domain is GAGVSQTPSNKVTEKGKYVELRCDPISGHTALYWYRQSLGQGPEFLIYFQGTGAADDSGLPNDRFFAVRPEGSVSTLKIQRTERGDSAVYLCASSLTGASGNEQFFGPGTRLTVL.

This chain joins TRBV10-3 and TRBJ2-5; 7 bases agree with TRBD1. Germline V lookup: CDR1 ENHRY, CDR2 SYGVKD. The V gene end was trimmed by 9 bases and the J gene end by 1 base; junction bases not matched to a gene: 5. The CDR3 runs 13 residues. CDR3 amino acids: CAIRDRPQETQYF. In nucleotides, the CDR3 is TGTGCCATTAGGGACAGACCCCAAGAGACCCAGTACTTC.

CDR3 protein: CASSIMLGRGQETQYF. CDR3 in DNA: TGTGCCAGTAGTATAATGTTGGGGAGGGGGCAAGAGACCCAGTACTTC. The genes are TRBV19 and TRBJ2-5, with D possibly being TRBD2 (7 bases). This CDR3 comprises 16 residues. CDR1 is LNHDA, CDR2 SQIVND, per germline (reference sequence). V was pared by 2 bases and J by 2 bases, with 15 bases between.